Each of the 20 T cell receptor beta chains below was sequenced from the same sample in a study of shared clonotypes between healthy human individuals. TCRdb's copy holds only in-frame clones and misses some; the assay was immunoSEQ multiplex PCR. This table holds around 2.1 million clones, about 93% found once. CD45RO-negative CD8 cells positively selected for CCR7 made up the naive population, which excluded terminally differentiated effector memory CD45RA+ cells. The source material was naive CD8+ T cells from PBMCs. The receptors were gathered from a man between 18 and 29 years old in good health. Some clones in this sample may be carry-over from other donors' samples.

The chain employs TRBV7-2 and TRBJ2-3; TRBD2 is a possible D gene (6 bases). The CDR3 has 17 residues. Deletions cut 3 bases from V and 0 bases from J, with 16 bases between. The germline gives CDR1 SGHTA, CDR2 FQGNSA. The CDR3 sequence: CASSFPPWGTSTDTQYF. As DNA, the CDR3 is TGTGCCAGCAGCTTTCCCCCGTGGGGGACTAGCACAGATACGCAGTATTTT.

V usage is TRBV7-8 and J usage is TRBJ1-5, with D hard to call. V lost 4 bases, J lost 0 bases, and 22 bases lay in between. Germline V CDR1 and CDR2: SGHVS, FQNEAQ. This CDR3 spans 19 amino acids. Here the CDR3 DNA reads TGTGCCAGCAGCTCGGCGGTAAAAGACGATGAAGTTAGCAATCAGCCCCAGCATTTT. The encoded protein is CASSSAVKDDEVSNQPQHF.

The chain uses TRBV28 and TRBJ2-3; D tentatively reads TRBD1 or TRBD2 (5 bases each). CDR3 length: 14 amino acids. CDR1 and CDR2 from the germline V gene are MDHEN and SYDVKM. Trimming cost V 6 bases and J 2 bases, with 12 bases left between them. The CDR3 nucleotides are TGTGCCAGCAGGGGAGAAGGGGCCACAGATACGCAGTATTTT. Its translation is CASRGEGATDTQYF.

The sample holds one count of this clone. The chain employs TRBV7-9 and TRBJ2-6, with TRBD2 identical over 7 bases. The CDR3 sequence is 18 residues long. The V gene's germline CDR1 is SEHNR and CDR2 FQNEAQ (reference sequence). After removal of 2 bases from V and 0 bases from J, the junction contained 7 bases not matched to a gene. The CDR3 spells CASSLISGMTSGANVLTF. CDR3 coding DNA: TGTGCCAGCAGCTTAATAAGCGGGATGACCTCTGGGGCCAACGTCCTGACTTTC.

The CDR3 here is CASRAIRGAGETQYF. The CDR3 nucleotides are TGTGCCAGCAGGGCAATCCGGGGGGCCGGGGAGACCCAGTACTTC. The chain recombines TRBV27 with TRBJ2-5, with D maybe TRBD2 (7 bases). With 6 bases removed from V and 5 bases from J, the gap between germline ends came to 19 bases. The CDR3 covers 15 residues. Germline assignment: CDR1 MNHEY and CDR2 SMNVEV (reference sequence).

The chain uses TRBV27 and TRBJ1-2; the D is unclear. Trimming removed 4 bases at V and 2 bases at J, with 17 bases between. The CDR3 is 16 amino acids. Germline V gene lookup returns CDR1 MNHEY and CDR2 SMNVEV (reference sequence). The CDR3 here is CASSSTALIKNYGYTF. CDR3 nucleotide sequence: TGTGCCAGCAGTTCTACAGCACTGATCAAAAACTATGGCTACACCTTC.

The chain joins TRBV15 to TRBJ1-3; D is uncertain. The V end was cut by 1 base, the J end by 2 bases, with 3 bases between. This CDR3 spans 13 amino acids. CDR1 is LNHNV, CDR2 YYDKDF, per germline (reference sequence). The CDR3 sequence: CATSRGPGNTIYF. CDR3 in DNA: TGTGCCACCAGCAGAGGCCCTGGAAACACCATATATTTT.

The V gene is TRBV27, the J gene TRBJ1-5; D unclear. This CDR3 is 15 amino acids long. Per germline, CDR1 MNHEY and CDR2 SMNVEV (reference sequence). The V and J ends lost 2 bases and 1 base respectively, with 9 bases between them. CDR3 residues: CASSLSFGSNQPQHF. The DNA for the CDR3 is TGTGCCAGCAGTTTAAGTTTCGGGAGCAATCAGCCCCAGCATTTT.

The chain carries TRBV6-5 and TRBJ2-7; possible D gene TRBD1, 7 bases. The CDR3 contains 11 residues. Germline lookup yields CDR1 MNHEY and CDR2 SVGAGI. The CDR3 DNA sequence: TGTGTGGCAGGAGGGGGCCACGAGCAGTACTTC. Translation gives CVAGGGHEQYF.

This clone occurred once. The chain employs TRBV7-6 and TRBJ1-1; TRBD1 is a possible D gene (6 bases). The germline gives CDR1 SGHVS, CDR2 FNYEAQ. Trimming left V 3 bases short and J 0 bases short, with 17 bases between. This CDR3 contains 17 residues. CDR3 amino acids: CASSFVGGGDMNTEAFF. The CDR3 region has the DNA TGTGCCAGCAGCTTCGTGGGGGGTGGGGACATGAACACTGAAGCTTTCTTT. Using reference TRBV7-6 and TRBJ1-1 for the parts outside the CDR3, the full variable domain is GAGVSQSPRYKVTKRGQDVALRCDPISGHVSLYWYRQALGQGPEFLTYFNYEAQQDKSGLPNDRFSAERPEGSISTLTIQRTEQRDSAMYRCASSFVGGGDMNTEAFFGQGTRLTVV.

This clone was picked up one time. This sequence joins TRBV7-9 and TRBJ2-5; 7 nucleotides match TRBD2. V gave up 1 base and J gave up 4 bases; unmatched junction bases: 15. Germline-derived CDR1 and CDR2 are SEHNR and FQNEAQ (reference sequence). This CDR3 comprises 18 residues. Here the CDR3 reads CASSLEGDWTRSLETQYF. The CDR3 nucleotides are TGTGCCAGCAGCTTAGAAGGGGATTGGACTAGATCCCTAGAGACCCAGTACTTC.

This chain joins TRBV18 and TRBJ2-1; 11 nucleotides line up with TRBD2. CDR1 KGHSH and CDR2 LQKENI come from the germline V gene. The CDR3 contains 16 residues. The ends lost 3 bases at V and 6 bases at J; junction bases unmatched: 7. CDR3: CASSPPTGTSGNEQFF. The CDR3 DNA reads TGTGCCAGCTCACCGCCTACCGGGACTAGCGGCAATGAGCAGTTCTTC.

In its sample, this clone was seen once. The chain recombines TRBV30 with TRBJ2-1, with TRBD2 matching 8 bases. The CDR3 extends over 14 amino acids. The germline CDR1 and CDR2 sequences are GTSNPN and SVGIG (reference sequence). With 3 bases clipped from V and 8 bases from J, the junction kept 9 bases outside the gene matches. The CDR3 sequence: CAWSKQRELHEQFF. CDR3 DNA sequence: TGTGCCTGGAGCAAGCAGCGGGAGTTGCATGAGCAGTTCTTC.

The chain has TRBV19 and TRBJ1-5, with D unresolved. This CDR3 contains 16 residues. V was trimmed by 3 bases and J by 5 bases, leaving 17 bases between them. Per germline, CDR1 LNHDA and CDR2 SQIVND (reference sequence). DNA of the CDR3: TGTGCCAGTAGTATCCCCCCCCAGGTAGCGGATCAGCCCCAGCATTTT. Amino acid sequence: CASSIPPQVADQPQHF.

The CDR3 region has the DNA TGTGCCAGCAGCTTCCCCAGCGGGAGGGCCCACACCGGGGAGCTGTTTTTT. Encoded protein: CASSFPSGRAHTGELFF. V is TRBV7-3 and J is TRBJ2-2, with 10 bases fitting TRBD2. The CDR3 has 17 residues. The V gene end was trimmed by 3 bases and the J gene end by 3 bases; junction bases not matched to a gene: 7. Looked up from germline, CDR1 is SGHTA and CDR2 is FQGTGA.

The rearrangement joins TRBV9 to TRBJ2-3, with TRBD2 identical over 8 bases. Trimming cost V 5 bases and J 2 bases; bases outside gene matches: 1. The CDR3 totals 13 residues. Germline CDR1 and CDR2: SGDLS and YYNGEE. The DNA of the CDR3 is TGTGCCAGCAGACTAGCGGACACAGATACGCAGTATTTT. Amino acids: CASRLADTDTQYF. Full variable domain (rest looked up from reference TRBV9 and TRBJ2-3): DSGVTQTPKHLITATGQRVTLRCSPRSGDLSVYWYQQSLDQGLQFLIQYYNGEERAKGNILERFSAQQFPDLHSELNLSSLELGDSALYFCASRLADTDTQYFGPGTRLTVL.

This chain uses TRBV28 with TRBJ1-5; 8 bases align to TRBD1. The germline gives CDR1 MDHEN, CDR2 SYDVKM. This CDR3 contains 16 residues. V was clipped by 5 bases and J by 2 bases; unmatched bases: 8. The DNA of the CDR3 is TGTGCCAGCAGTCCTACCCCGGACAGGGGCAATCAGCCCCAGCATTTT. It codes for CASSPTPDRGNQPQHF.

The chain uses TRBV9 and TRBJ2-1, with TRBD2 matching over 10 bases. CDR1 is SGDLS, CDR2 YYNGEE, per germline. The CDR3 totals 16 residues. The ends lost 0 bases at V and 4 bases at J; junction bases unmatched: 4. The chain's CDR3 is CASSVVTSGYYNEQFF. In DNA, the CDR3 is TGTGCCAGCAGCGTAGTGACTAGCGGGTATTACAATGAGCAGTTCTTC.

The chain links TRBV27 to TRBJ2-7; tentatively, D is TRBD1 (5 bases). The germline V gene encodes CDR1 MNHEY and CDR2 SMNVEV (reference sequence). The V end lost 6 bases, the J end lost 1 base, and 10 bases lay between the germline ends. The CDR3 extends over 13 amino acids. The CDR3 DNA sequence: TGTGCCAGCAGCTCGACAGATTCCTACGAGCAGTACTTC. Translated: CASSSTDSYEQYF.

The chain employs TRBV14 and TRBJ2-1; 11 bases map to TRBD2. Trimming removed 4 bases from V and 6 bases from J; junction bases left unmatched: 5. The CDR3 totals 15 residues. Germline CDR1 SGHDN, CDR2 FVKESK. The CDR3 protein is CASSLGLAARNEQFF. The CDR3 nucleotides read TGTGCCAGCAGCCTGGGACTAGCGGCGCGCAATGAGCAGTTCTTC.